These 25 T cell receptor beta chains were all obtained from the same sample, sequenced in a study of Graves' ophthalmopathy and Graves' hyperthyroidism. Amplified TCR beta CDR3 regions were obtained using RNA transcripts as template. In the first round, RT-PCR was carried out with HTBI primers, and a multiplex PCR formed the second round. TCRdb re-analysed the multiplex PCR reads in MiXCR, keeping a single row per CDR3 protein. The sample holds fewer than 70,000 distinct CDR3 sequences; roughly 47% are singletons and the top ten take 4.5% to 5%. The sample comprised peripheral blood. The receptors were gathered from an adult woman with Graves' ophthalmopathy.

This clonotype was observed many times. This chain uses TRBV29-1 with TRBJ1-4; 7 bases map to TRBD1. The CDR3 spans 19 residues. After removal of 5 bases from V and 0 bases from J, the junction contained 18 bases not matched to a gene. Germline V gene lookup returns CDR1 SQVTM and CDR2 ANQGSEA. The CDR3 DNA reads TGCAGCGTTTACATTTCCCCGACAGGGTGGGGACCAACTAATGAAAAACTGTTTTTT. Amino acid sequence: CSVYISPTGWGPTNEKLFF.

This clonotype was detected ten times or more. J is TRBJ2-7 and V is TRBV28; 7 bases line up with TRBD2. V was clipped by 3 bases and J by 2 bases; unmatched bases: 4. In germline, CDR1 is MDHEN, CDR2 SYDVKM. This CDR3 is built from 14 residues. The CDR3 is CASSFPGLTYEQYF. The CDR3 region has the DNA TGTGCCAGCAGTTTTCCGGGACTAACCTACGAGCAGTACTTC.

The gene calls are TRBV20-1 and TRBJ2-3; 8 nucleotides agree with TRBD2. V gave up 2 bases and J gave up 0 bases; unmatched junction bases: 10. The CDR3 runs to 17 residues. Germline V lookup: CDR1 DFQATT, CDR2 SNEGSKA (reference sequence). The CDR3 is CSARTTTSGASTDTQYF. The DNA of the CDR3 is TGCAGTGCTAGAACTACCACTAGCGGAGCTAGCACAGATACGCAGTATTTT.

The chain joins TRBV10-3 to TRBJ1-1; D uncertain. Germline CDR1 reads ENHRY; CDR2 reads SYGVKD. The V gene lost 5 bases and the J gene lost 0 bases, with 16 bases spanning the gap. The CDR3 length is 16 residues. The CDR3 sequence is CAISSTGPFMNTEAFF. The CDR3 DNA is TGTGCCATCAGTAGCACTGGGCCTTTCATGAACACTGAAGCTTTCTTT.

To note about this clonotype: Here the CDR3 omits its conserved ending phenylalanine or tryptophan, so a read error is the likely source. The chain combines TRBV11-2 with TRBJ2-5; no definite D call. CDR1 and CDR2 (germline): SGHAT, FQNNGV. The CDR3 has 15 amino acids. Trimming removed 0 bases from V and 4 bases from J, with 12 bases in between. CDR3 loop: CASSLDFGVAETQYL. The CDR3 coding sequence is TGTGCCAGCAGCTTAGATTTTGGGGTCGCAGAGACCCAGTACCTC.

With respect to this clonotype: As the CDR3 is not closed by the conserved phenylalanine or tryptophan, this likely results from a read error. No DNA is shown, since the ends of the CDR3 on it are uncertain; the CDR3 is the one TCRdb lists. This chain links TRBV6-5 with TRBJ2-7; TRBD2, the D gene given by the table, was not confirmed from the DNA. Germline-derived CDR1 and CDR2 are MNHEY and SVGAGI. The CDR3 contains 12 residues when both ends are counted. The CDR3 region is CASRGGTSALLT.

This clonotype was detected many times. The CDR3: CASSRLGTYNEQFF. In DNA, the CDR3 is TGTGCCAGCAGTAGACTAGGGACCTACAATGAGCAGTTCTTC. The chain uses TRBV6-5 and TRBJ2-1; D possibly corresponds to TRBD2 (6 bases). CDR1 and CDR2 from the germline V gene are MNHEY and SVGAGI. Trimming stripped 5 bases from V and 2 bases from J, with 10 bases between. The CDR3 is 14 amino acids.

The chain carries TRBV5-1 and TRBJ2-6; no clear D. With 0 bases removed from V and 5 bases from J, the gap between germline ends came to 0 bases. The CDR3 has 12 amino acids. CDR1 is SGHRS and CDR2 is YFSETQ in the germline V gene. In nucleotides, the CDR3 is TGCGCCAGCAGCTTGGGGGCCAACGTCCTGACTTTC. This gives the protein CASSLGANVLTF.

CDR3 in DNA: TGTGCCAGCAGCTTAACGGGACTAGCGGTCTCTGGGGCCAACGTCCTGACTTTC. As protein: CASSLTGLAVSGANVLTF. The gene calls are TRBV7-3 and TRBJ2-6, with 11 nucleotides matching TRBD2. This CDR3 has 18 amino acids. Germline V gene data show CDR1 as SGHTA and CDR2 as FQGTGA. V lost 0 bases and J lost 0; bases outside the gene matches: 1.

This clonotype was picked up a small number of times. Relative to the germline gene, one junction end is altered; a read error may explain this. The chain couples TRBV25-1 to TRBJ1-1; possible D gene TRBD1, 6 bases. The germline V gene encodes CDR1 MGHDK and CDR2 SYGVNS. CDR3 size: 12 residues. In DNA, the CDR3 is TGTGCCAGTAGTAACAGGGACACTGAAGCTTCCTTT. Translated, it gives CASSNRDTEASF.

The V call is TRBV2, the J call TRBJ2-7; 7 bases match TRBD2. The CDR3 extends over 14 amino acids. CDR1 is SNHLY and CDR2 is FYNNEI in the germline V gene. V lost 3 bases and J lost 4; bases outside the gene matches: 6. The CDR3 coding sequence is TGTGCCAGCAGTGAGGCGGGAGCTCGGTACGAGCAGTACTTC. This gives the protein CASSEAGARYEQYF. The complete variable domain, with remaining parts taken from reference TRBV2 and TRBJ2-7, reads EPEVTQTPSHQVTQMGQEVILRCVPISNHLYFYWYRQILGQKVEFLVSFYNNEISEKSEIFDDQFSVERPDGSNFTLKIRSTKLEDSAMYFCASSEAGARYEQYFGPGTRLTVT.

The chain combines TRBV24-1 with TRBJ2-1; TRBD2 aligns across 10 bases. V lost 11 bases, J lost 9 bases, and 18 bases stayed unmatched. In germline, CDR1 is KGHDR, CDR2 SFDVKD. The CDR3 contains 16 residues. CDR3 loop: CASRPRGSGRISEQFF. For the CDR3, the DNA is TGTGCCAGCAGACCCCGGGGTAGCGGGAGGATCAGTGAGCAGTTCTTC.

This rearrangement joins TRBV6-1 to TRBJ2-1; D not resolved. Trimming took 3 bases from V and 9 from J, leaving 0 bases between them. The CDR3 length is 9 residues. The germline V gene has CDR1 MNHNS and CDR2 SASEGT. The CDR3 region has the DNA TGTGCCAGCAGTGATGAGCAGTTCTTC. Protein sequence: CASSDEQFF.

This clonotype ranks as medium-sized. CDR3 DNA: TGTGCCAGCAGCGCTTATAATTCACCCCTCCACTTT. Translating it yields CASSAYNSPLHF. This chain uses TRBV7-2 with TRBJ1-6; D gene uncertain. Trimming stripped 5 bases from V and 4 bases from J, with 3 bases between. The CDR3 length is 12 residues. Germline lookup yields CDR1 SGHTA and CDR2 FQGNSA.

This rearrangement joins TRBV5-1 to TRBJ2-2, with TRBD1 as a possible D gene (6 bases). This CDR3 contains 15 residues. Trimming shortened V by 0 bases and J by 3 bases, and 9 bases separated the two germline ends. Germline assignment: CDR1 SGHRS and CDR2 YFSETQ. The CDR3 DNA sequence: TGCGCCAGCAGCTTGGGGGGGCGCGACACCGGGGAGCTGTTTTTT. Its translation: CASSLGGRDTGELFF. Variable domain in full (rest from reference TRBV5-1 and TRBJ2-2): KAGVTQTPRYLIKTRGQQVTLSCSPISGHRSVSWYQQTPGQGLQFLFEYFSETQRNKGNFPGRFSGRQFSNSRSEMNVSTLELGDSALYLCASSLGGRDTGELFFGEGSRLTVL.

The rearrangement joins TRBV29-1 to TRBJ2-3; unclear D gene. This CDR3 is 13 amino acids long. V was shortened by 6 bases and J by 5 bases, with 15 bases between the two germline ends. From germline, CDR1 is SQVTM and CDR2 ANQGSEA. This chain's CDR3 is CSVARVREDTQYF. The CDR3 coding sequence is TGCAGCGTAGCGAGAGTACGCGAAGATACGCAGTATTTT.

As regards this clonotype: One end of the junction varies from germline; a read error may be responsible. V is TRBV4-1 and J is TRBJ1-1; no clear D. This CDR3 is 15 amino acids long. Germline V gives CDR1 MGHRA, CDR2 YSYEKL. CDR3 DNA: TGTGCCAGCAGCCAAGATCTGGTAGTAAACACTGAAGCTTTCTTT. It codes for CASSQDLVVNTEAFF.

This clonotype was recorded at least ten times. The chain uses TRBV11-2 and TRBJ1-2; TRBD1 matches at 7 bases. The J segment lost 4 bases and the V segment lost 3 bases, leaving 2 bases of the junction unmatched. This CDR3 is built from 13 residues. Looked up from germline, CDR1 is SGHAT and CDR2 is FQNNGV. The CDR3, as DNA: TGTGCCAGCAGCTTGACAGGGATCTATGGCTACACCTTC. Protein sequence: CASSLTGIYGYTF.

This clonotype came up many times. The chain links TRBV5-8 to TRBJ2-1; maybe TRBD1 (6 bases). Germline CDR1 reads SGHTS; CDR2 reads YDEGEE. The CDR3 is made up of 13 amino acids. The germline V and J ends were trimmed by 6 bases and 8 bases, with 15 bases remaining between them. The CDR3 nucleotides are TGTGCCAGCACCCTACAGGGCAGGTATGAGCAGTTCTTC. It translates to CASTLQGRYEQFF.

This clonotype appeared many times. V gene TRBV5-1 combines with J gene TRBJ1-5; D not resolved. The ends were cut back, 4 bases at V and 2 bases at J, with 13 bases in the middle. The germline CDR1 and CDR2 sequences are SGHRS and YFSETQ. The length of the CDR3 is 15 residues. CDR3 sequence: CASSPEGGRNQPQHF. CDR3 in DNA: TGCGCCAGCAGCCCGGAGGGTGGCCGCAATCAGCCCCAGCATTTT.

Worth noting for this clonotype: Compared with germline, one end of the junction differs, possibly owing to a read error. The gene calls are TRBV19 and TRBJ2-1; perhaps TRBD2 as D (5 bases). CDR1 is LNHDA, CDR2 SQIVND, per germline (reference sequence). This CDR3 comprises 18 residues. CDR3 nucleotides: TGTGTCAGTAGTATTTTAGGATCTAGCTTCGGCTCCTACAATGAGCAGTTCTTC. It codes for CVSSILGSSFGSYNEQFF.

A note on this clonotype: At one of its ends the junction is not consistent with the germline gene, which may arise from a read error. The V gene is TRBV9, the J gene TRBJ2-1; D is unclear. Per the germline V gene, CDR1 is SGDLS and CDR2 is YYNGEE. The CDR3 extends over 12 amino acids. CDR3 coding DNA: TGTGCCAGCAACGCCACCTACAAAGAGCAGTTCTTC. It codes for CASNATYKEQFF.

This clonotype was seen ten or more times. This sequence joins TRBV28 and TRBJ2-2; TRBD1 or TRBD2 may be the D gene (5 bases each). The germline CDR1 and CDR2 sequences are MDHEN and SYDVKM. This CDR3 comprises 14 residues. V was shortened by 5 bases and J by 5 bases, with 12 bases between the two germline ends. CDR3 residues: CASSPGTETGELFF. The CDR3 region has the DNA TGTGCCAGCAGTCCGGGGACGGAAACCGGGGAGCTGTTTTTT.

This clonotype is deemed medium-sized (0.01 to 0.1%). The CDR3 spells CAIKSSRNTEAFF. CDR3 sequence (DNA): TGTGCCATCAAATCGAGCAGAAACACTGAAGCTTTCTTT. The rearrangement uses TRBV24-1 and TRBJ1-1; D not certain. CDR3 length equals 13 residues. Trimming removed 11 bases from V and 2 bases from J, with 14 bases in between. Germline V gene data show CDR1 as KGHDR and CDR2 as SFDVKD.

The table lists this clonotype with many counts. The V and J genes are TRBV7-2 and TRBJ2-7; D ambiguous. This CDR3 contains 15 residues. Trimming cost V 6 bases and J 3 bases, with 18 bases left between them. Germline V gene sequence: CDR1 SGHTA, CDR2 FQGNSA. CDR3 protein: CASRSEPGRFYEQYF. In DNA, the CDR3 is TGTGCCAGCAGGTCCGAACCCGGACGGTTCTACGAGCAGTACTTC.